Below, one TCR beta chain is given with its context. The antigen remains unidentified. These data originate in a study of cytomegalovirus exposure and HLA in healthy donors. 13 Jbeta primers and 60 Vbeta primers were used for the PCR. Here immunoSEQ multiplex PCR was the method, and the copy in TCRdb shows in-frame clones only, minus some. This table holds about 190,000 clones, roughly 76% found once. Findings and caveats of the study: In vitro, a few CMV-associated chains proved specific for CMV antigens. Sequencing artifact likely explains a cluster of highly shared sequence variants. V segments that were indistinguishable, TRBV6-2 and TRBV6-3 among them, were omitted from analysis. A missense variant in DCLRE1C was later tied to TCR beta V- and J-gene trimming.

This CDR3 contains 14 residues. CDR1 and CDR2 (germline): MGHRA, YSYEKL. V shed 4 bases and J 5 bases; nucleotides not matched to a gene: 7. Material for sequencing was PBMCs. The receptor comes from a woman aged 25-40 years in good health and CMV-seropositive. The chain is built from TRBV4-1 and TRBJ1-2; 7 bases agree with TRBD1. CDR3 nucleotides: TGCGCCAGCAGCCTCCCGATACAGGGGTATGGCTACACCTTC. Protein: CASSLPIQGYGYTF.